This T cell receptor (beta chain) was sequenced during a study of blood T cell repertoires in COVID-19. Study summary: Material from acute and convalescent COVID-19 was sourced from the United States, Italy and Spain. Sample material is recorded as cDNA or gDNA derived from T cells, B-cell-depleted T cells, or PBMCs.

Per the original data handling: Nucleated cell counts were estimated from reference gene primer amplification. The assay was immunoSEQ multiplex PCR, and TCRdb's table has in-frame clones only and misses some. The DNA gave D and trimming, while V, J and clone size come from that table. This sample has some 42,000 clones, with about 89% found just once. The CDR3 length is 16 residues. Trimming shortened V by 6 bases and J by 7 bases, and 25 bases separated the two germline ends. Germline CDR1 KGHSH, CDR2 LQKENI. This chain connects TRBV18 to TRBJ2-7; tentatively, D is TRBD2 (6 bases). The specimen was peripheral blood. The receptor was isolated from a human donor in a cohort sampled during active COVID-19. This CDR3 is CASSPRRRGRGEEQYF. CDR3 DNA: TGTGCCAGCTCTCCCCGAAGGCGGGGACGAGGGGAAGAGCAGTACTTC.